A selection of T cell receptor beta chains follows, all from one sample in a study of T cells in Graves' hyperthyroidism and ophthalmopathy. MiXCR, run by TCRdb on the multiplex PCR reads, gives a single entry per CDR3 protein. The sample includes a few hundred thousand distinct CDR3 sequences, around 21% seen only once; the top ten take 26%. What was sequenced was blood. The receptors were sampled from a man between 18 and 29 years old with Graves' hyperthyroidism. Both conserved end residues are part of each CDR3. The order of the fields is clone size, V gene, D gene, J gene, CDR3 DNA, CDR3 protein. A D gene is named only where the DNA matches it firmly. Some rows mark clone size as missing; the rest say once, few, many or name a class of expanded clone.

many	TRBV12-3/TRBV12-4	TRBD1	TRBJ1-5	TGTGCCAGCAGTCCCGGGGACAGGGACGGAACTAATCAGCCCCAGCATTTT	CASSPGDRDGTNQPQHF
many	TRBV27	NA	TRBJ1-3	TGTGCCAGCAGACCCGCCCCCACAGGCTCAAGGGGAAACACCATATATTTT	CASRPAPTGSRGNTIYF
many	TRBV5-1	NA	TRBJ1-1	TGCGCCAGCAGCCGGGTGGGGGGGCTAAACACTGAAGCTTTCTTT	CASSRVGGLNTEAFF
many	TRBV12-3/TRBV12-4	NA	TRBJ1-1	TGTGCCAGCAGCTTAAGGGCTGAGGGGGGCACTGAAGCTTTCTTT	CASSLRAEGGTEAFF
NA	TRBV7-3	TRBD1	TRBJ1-2	TGTGCCAGCAGCAGCATTGGCGGACAGGGGGGTGGCTACACCTTC	CASSSIGGQGGGYTF
many	TRBV28	TRBD1	TRBJ1-3	TGTGCCAGCACCCCGTCCGGGACAGGGGGAAACACCATATATTTT	CASTPSGTGGNTIYF
NA	TRBV10-3	NA	TRBJ2-5	TGTGCCATCAGTGATGGGCTGCACCAAGAGACCCAGGACTTC	CAISDGLHQETQDF
many	TRBV6-5	TRBD1	TRBJ1-2	TGTGCCAGCAGTTACTCGGGACAGGGTGGATATGGCTACACCTTC	CASSYSGQGGYGYTF
many	TRBV24-1	NA	TRBJ2-7	TGTGCCACCAGTGATCGTCAATCATCTCCCTACGAGCAGTACTTC	CATSDRQSSPYEQYF
few	TRBV28	NA	TRBJ1-5	TGTGCCAGCAGTTACCGGGGCGTTCGGTATCAGCCCCAGCATTTT	CASSYRGVRYQPQHF
many	TRBV28	NA	TRBJ1-3	TGTGCCACCGGAAGGCTGACCTCTGGAAACACCATATATTTT	CATGRLTSGNTIYF
many	TRBV2	TRBD1	TRBJ2-7	TGTGCCAGCAGCTTATCGCGGACAGGGAATTACGAGCAGTACTTC	CASSLSRTGNYEQYF
once	TRBV6-1	TRBD2	TRBJ2-5	TGTGCCAGCAGTGAACTGCGGGGGGATATAAAAGAGACCCAGTACTTC	CASSELRGDIKETQYF
few	TRBV4-1	NA	TRBJ2-7	TGCGCCAGCAGCCGGCCCCAGGGGAGGTACGAGGGGCAGTACTTC	CASSRPQGRYEGQYF
few	TRBV13	NA	TRBJ1-1	TGTGCCAGCAGCTTAGGGACGGCTGGAACTGAAGCTTTCTTT	CASSLGTAGTEAFF
few	TRBV18	NA	TRBJ1-1	TGTGCCAGCTCATCCCGGGGGAGGCAGGGAGGCACTGAAGCTTTCTTT	CASSSRGRQGGTEAFF
many	TRBV28	NA	TRBJ1-1	TGTGCCAGCAGCCCCCCAGATCGCGGGTGGGGGAACACTGAAGCTTTCTTT	CASSPPDRGWGNTEAFF
few	TRBV20-1	TRBD2	TRBJ2-7	TGCAGTGCTAGAGATTTCGGGGGGAGGTACGAGCAGTACTTC	CSARDFGGRYEQYF
many	TRBV7-2	NA	TRBJ1-1	TGTGCCAGCAGCTTAGGCGGGGGCTGGGACACTGAAGCTTTCTTT	CASSLGGGWDTEAFF
NA	TRBV12-3/TRBV12-4	TRBD1	TRBJ1-2	TGTGCCAGCAGTTTAGTTGACCAGGGGGCGCGGGGCTACACCTTC	CASSLVDQGARGYTF
once	TRBV30	NA	TRBJ1-2	TGTGCCTGGCGTGTACAAGCCCCGGGGCCTACTCGTGGCTACACCTTC	CAWRVQAPGPTRGYTF
few	TRBV12-3/TRBV12-4	NA	TRBJ1-6	TGTGCCAGCAGTTTGGTGTCTCTGGATTCACCCCTCCACTTT	CASSLVSLDSPLHF
NA	TRBV28	TRBD2	TRBJ2-5	TGTGCCAGCAGTCCGACTAGCGGGAGGAGAGAGACCCAGTACTTC	CASSPTSGRRETQYF
many	TRBV12-3/TRBV12-4	NA	TRBJ2-5	TGTGCCAGCAGTTCGGAGGGGGGCCAAGAGACCCAGTACTTC	CASSSEGGQETQYF
many	TRBV6-1	NA	TRBJ2-5	TGTGCCAGCAGTAAGATCAGCCAAGAGACCCAGTACTTC	CASSKISQETQYF